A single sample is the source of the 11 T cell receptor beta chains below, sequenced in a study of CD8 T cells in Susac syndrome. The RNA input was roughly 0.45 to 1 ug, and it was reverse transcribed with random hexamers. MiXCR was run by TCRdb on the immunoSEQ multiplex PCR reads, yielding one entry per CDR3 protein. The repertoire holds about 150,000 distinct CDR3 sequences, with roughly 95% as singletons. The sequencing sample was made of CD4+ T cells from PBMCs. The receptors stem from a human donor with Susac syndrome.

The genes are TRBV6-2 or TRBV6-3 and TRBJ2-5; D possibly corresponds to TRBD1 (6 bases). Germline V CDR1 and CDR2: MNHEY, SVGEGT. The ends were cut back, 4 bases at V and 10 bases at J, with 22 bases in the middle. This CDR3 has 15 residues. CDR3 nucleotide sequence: TGTGCCAGCAGTTCCCTCAGGGGCGCTCGGGAAGTCCAGTACTTC. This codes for CASSSLRGAREVQYF.

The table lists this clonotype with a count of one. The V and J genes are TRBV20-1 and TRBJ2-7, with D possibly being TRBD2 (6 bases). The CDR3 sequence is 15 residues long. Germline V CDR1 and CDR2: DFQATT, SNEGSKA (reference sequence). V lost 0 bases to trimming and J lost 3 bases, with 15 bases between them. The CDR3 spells CSAREGTNGGYEQYF. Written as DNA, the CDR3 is TGCAGTGCTAGAGAAGGTACTAACGGGGGCTACGAGCAGTACTTC.

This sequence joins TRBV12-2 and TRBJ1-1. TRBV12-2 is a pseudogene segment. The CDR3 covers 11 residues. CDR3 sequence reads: CGEVDGTEAFF. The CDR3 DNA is TGTGGCGAGGTAGATGGCACTGAAGCTTTCTTT.

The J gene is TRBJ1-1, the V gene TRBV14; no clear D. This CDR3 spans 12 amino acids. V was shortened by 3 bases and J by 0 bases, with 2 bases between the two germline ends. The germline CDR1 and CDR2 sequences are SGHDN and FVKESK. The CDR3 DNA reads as TGTGCCAGCAGCCAGATGAACACTGAAGCTTTCTTT. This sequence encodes CASSQMNTEAFF.

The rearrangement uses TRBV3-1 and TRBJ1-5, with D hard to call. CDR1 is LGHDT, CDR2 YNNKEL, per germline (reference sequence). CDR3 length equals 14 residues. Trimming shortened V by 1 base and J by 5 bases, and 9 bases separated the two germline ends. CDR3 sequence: CASSQGVVDQPQHF. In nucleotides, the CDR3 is TGTGCCAGCAGCCAAGGAGTTGTTGATCAGCCCCAGCATTTT.

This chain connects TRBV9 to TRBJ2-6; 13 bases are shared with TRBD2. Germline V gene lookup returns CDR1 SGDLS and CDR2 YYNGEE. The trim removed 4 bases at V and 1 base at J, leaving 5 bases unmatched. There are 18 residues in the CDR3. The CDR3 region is CASSPRLAGGSGANVLTF. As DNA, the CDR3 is TGTGCCAGCAGCCCAAGACTAGCGGGGGGATCTGGGGCCAACGTCCTGACTTTC.

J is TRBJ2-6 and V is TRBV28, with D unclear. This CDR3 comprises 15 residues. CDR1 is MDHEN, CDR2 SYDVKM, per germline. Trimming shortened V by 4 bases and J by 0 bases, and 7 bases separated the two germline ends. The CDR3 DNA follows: TGTGCCAGCAGTTCGGTGAACTCTGGGGCCAACGTCCTGACTTTC. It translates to CASSSVNSGANVLTF.

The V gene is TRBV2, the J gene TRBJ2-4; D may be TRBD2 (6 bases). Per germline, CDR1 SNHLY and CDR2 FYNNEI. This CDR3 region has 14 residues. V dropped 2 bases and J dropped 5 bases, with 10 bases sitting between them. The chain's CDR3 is CASSETGGENIQYF. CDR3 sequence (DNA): TGTGCCAGCAGTGAAACCGGGGGTGAAAACATTCAGTACTTC.

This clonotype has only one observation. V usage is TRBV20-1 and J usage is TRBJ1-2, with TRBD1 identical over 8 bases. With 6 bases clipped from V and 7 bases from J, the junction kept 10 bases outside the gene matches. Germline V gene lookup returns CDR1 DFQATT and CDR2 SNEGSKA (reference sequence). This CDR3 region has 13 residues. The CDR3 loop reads CSALDRERVGYTF. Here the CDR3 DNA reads TGCAGTGCCCTGGACAGGGAACGAGTTGGCTACACCTTC.

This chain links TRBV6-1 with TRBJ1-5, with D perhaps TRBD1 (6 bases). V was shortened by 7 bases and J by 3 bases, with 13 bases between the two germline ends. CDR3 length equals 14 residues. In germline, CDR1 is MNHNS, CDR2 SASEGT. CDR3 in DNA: TGTGCCAGCACTACGGACAGTCCCAATCAGCCCCAGCATTTT. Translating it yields CASTTDSPNQPQHF.

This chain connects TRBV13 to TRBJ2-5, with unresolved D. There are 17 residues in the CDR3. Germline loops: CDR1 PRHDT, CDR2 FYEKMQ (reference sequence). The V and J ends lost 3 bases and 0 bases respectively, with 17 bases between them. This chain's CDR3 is CASSFPRSQRYQETQYF. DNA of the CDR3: TGTGCCAGCAGCTTTCCCCGGTCCCAGCGCTACCAAGAGACCCAGTACTTC.